Below are 23 T cell receptor beta chains sequenced from a single sample in a study of vaccination and CD4 T cells after COVID-19. Antigens of these TCRs are unknown. Regarding treatment: roughly 11-day PBMC culture with coronavirus spike peptide pools or control peptides (ViraFEST assay). Cultured CD4+ T cells had their DNA profiled by the Oncomine TCR Beta short-read assay. Each CDR3 protein gets one entry after TCRdb re-called the PCR reads with MiXCR. This sample has about 13,000 distinct CDR3 sequences, with 35% found just once. The material sequenced was CD4+ T cells from blood, cultured in vitro. These TCRs come from a human donor who had recovered from COVID-19.

The rearrangement joins TRBV19 to TRBJ1-1; a possible D gene is TRBD1 (6 bases). V lost 6 bases, J lost 5 bases, and 19 bases lay in between. This CDR3 has 15 residues. The germline CDR1 and CDR2 sequences are LNHDA and SQIVND (reference sequence). The CDR3, as DNA: TGTGCCAGTAGGACACAGGGTGGTATGGGTACTGAAGCTTTCTTT. Encoded protein: CASRTQGGMGTEAFF.

CDR3 sequence (DNA): TGTGCCAGCAGCCCTCTTCGCCAAGAGACCCAGTACTTC. It translates to CASSPLRQETQYF. V usage is TRBV7-7 and J usage is TRBJ2-5; D unclear. CDR3 size: 13 residues. V dropped 5 bases and J dropped 1 base, with 8 bases sitting between them. CDR1 is SSHAT and CDR2 is FNYEAQ in the germline V gene (reference sequence).

The rearrangement uses TRBV20-1 and TRBJ1-6; no clear D gene. CDR3 length: 12 residues. The germline V gene has CDR1 DFQATT and CDR2 SNEGSKA (reference sequence). The ends were cut back, 4 bases at V and 10 bases at J, with 11 bases in the middle. As DNA, the CDR3 is TGCAGTGCTACAAACAGCAACTCACCCCTCCACTTT. This encodes CSATNSNSPLHF.

This chain links TRBV20-1 with TRBJ2-7; TRBD2 aligns across 10 bases. The CDR3 is 15 amino acids. V shed 4 bases and J 4 bases; nucleotides not matched to a gene: 10. Germline V gene sequence: CDR1 DFQATT, CDR2 SNEGSKA (reference sequence). The CDR3 here is CSANHRSSGSYEQYF. The CDR3 region has the DNA TGCAGTGCTAACCACCGATCTAGCGGGAGTTACGAGCAGTACTTC.

The V gene is TRBV27, the J gene TRBJ1-5; 7 bases are shared with TRBD1. From germline, CDR1 is MNHEY and CDR2 SMNVEV (reference sequence). CDR3 length: 14 residues. V lost 4 bases, J lost 9 bases, and 9 bases stayed unmatched. Here the CDR3 reads CASSSTGEIGPQHF. The CDR3 DNA is TGTGCCAGCAGTTCCACAGGGGAAATCGGGCCCCAGCATTTT.

This sequence joins TRBV27 and TRBJ1-4; D is ambiguous. Trimming shortened V by 5 bases and J by 4 bases, and 11 bases separated the two germline ends. The CDR3 sequence is 14 residues long. Germline V gives CDR1 MNHEY, CDR2 SMNVEV (reference sequence). This CDR3 is CASSPRRSNEKLFF. The CDR3 nucleotides read TGTGCCAGCAGTCCGCGACGGAGTAATGAAAAACTGTTTTTT.

The V and J genes are TRBV7-3 and TRBJ2-1; 7 nucleotides line up with TRBD2. This CDR3 is built from 15 residues. CDR1 is SGHTA and CDR2 is FQGTGA in the germline V gene. The V and J ends lost 6 bases and 1 base, in that order; junction bases with no gene match: 6. The CDR3 nucleotides are TGTGCCAGCAGACTGACTAGCTTATCCTACAATGAGCAGTTCTTC. Its translation is CASRLTSLSYNEQFF.

The V gene is TRBV11-2, the J gene TRBJ2-7; the match to TRBD2 covers 8 bases. The CDR3 runs 16 residues. V lost 4 bases to trimming and J lost 1 base; unmatched junction nucleotides: 9. Germline V gene lookup returns CDR1 SGHAT and CDR2 FQNNGV. As DNA, the CDR3 is TGTGCCAGCAGCTGGGGGTGGGGCGGGAGGTCCTACGAGCAGTACTTC. This sequence encodes CASSWGWGGRSYEQYF.

This clonotype has a handful of counts. The chain carries TRBV28 and TRBJ2-5; perhaps TRBD1 as D (6 bases). This CDR3 contains 17 residues. Trimming removed 6 bases at V and 0 bases at J, with 20 bases between. CDR1 MDHEN and CDR2 SYDVKM come from the germline V gene. Here the CDR3 reads CASSNTGQTPYQETQYF. The CDR3 region has the DNA TGTGCCAGCAGCAACACGGGACAAACCCCGTACCAAGAGACCCAGTACTTC. The complete variable domain, with remaining parts taken from reference TRBV28 and TRBJ2-5, reads DVKVTQSSRYLVKRTGEKVFLECVQDMDHENMFWYRQDPGLGLRLIYFSYDVKMKEKGDIPEGYSVSREKKERFSLILESASTNQTSMYLCASSNTGQTPYQETQYFGPGTRLLVL.

This CDR3 is CASSQLAGVSTGELFF. In DNA, the CDR3 is TGTGCCAGCAGCCAACTAGCGGGAGTTTCAACCGGGGAGCTGTTTTTT. The chain is built from TRBV2 and TRBJ2-2; 11 bases fit TRBD2. CDR1 SNHLY and CDR2 FYNNEI come from the germline V gene. Trimming removed 6 bases from V and 5 bases from J; junction bases left unmatched: 8. CDR3 length: 16 amino acids. Together with reference TRBV2 and TRBJ2-2, the CDR3 gives the full variable domain: EPEVTQTPSHQVTQMGQEVILRCVPISNHLYFYWYRQILGQKVEFLVSFYNNEISEKSEIFDDQFSVERPDGSNFTLKIRSTKLEDSAMYFCASSQLAGVSTGELFFGEGSRLTVL.

This clonotype is labeled medium-sized. The chain uses TRBV20-1 and TRBJ2-5; D is uncertain. The germline V gene has CDR1 DFQATT and CDR2 SNEGSKA (reference sequence). Trimming shortened V by 3 bases and J by 5 bases, and 13 bases separated the two germline ends. This CDR3 spans 13 amino acids. Here the CDR3 reads CSARYRPEETQYF. CDR3 in DNA: TGCAGTGCTAGGTACCGACCGGAGGAGACCCAGTACTTC.

V and J are TRBV28 and TRBJ1-2; D gene ambiguous. In germline, CDR1 is MDHEN, CDR2 SYDVKM. The CDR3 spans 13 residues. Trimming removed 1 base at V and 7 bases at J, with 10 bases between. In DNA, the CDR3 is TGTGCCAGCAGTTTATCTGAACAACGTGGCTACACCTTC. Protein: CASSLSEQRGYTF.

This sequence joins TRBV5-6 and TRBJ2-3, with D maybe TRBD1 (5 bases). The CDR3 covers 14 residues. V was pared by 7 bases and J by 5 bases, with 17 bases between. Germline V gene sequence: CDR1 SGHDT, CDR2 YYEEEE. CDR3 sequence reads: CASALGALVDTQYF. The CDR3 bases are TGTGCCAGCGCCTTAGGGGCGCTGGTAGATACGCAGTATTTT.

The V and J genes are TRBV7-2 and TRBJ2-2, with 11 positions matching TRBD2. Per the germline V gene, CDR1 is SGHTA and CDR2 is FQGNSA. V was clipped by 2 bases and J by 0 bases; unmatched bases: 5. This CDR3 is built from 18 residues. In DNA form, the CDR3 reads TGTGCCAGCAGCTTACGACTAGCGGGGTTCGCGAACACCGGGGAGCTGTTTTTT. Translating it yields CASSLRLAGFANTGELFF.

The V gene is TRBV16, the J gene TRBJ2-3, with D maybe TRBD1 (6 bases). The ends were cut back, 8 bases at V and 2 bases at J, with 14 bases in the middle. CDR1 KGHSY and CDR2 FQNENV come from the germline V gene. The CDR3 has 14 amino acids. The CDR3 loop is CASAQGTHTDTQYF. The CDR3 DNA reads TGTGCCAGCGCACAGGGTACACACACAGATACGCAGTATTTT.

This chain links TRBV7-9 with TRBJ2-1, with D perhaps TRBD1 or TRBD2 (5 bases each). Per germline, CDR1 SEHNR and CDR2 FQNEAQ (reference sequence). The CDR3 consists of 15 residues. V was pared by 5 bases and J by 8 bases, with 19 bases between. This CDR3 is CASSLGAGAVDEQFF. In DNA form, the CDR3 reads TGTGCCAGCAGCCTAGGGGCCGGGGCAGTGGATGAGCAGTTCTTC.

This clonotype was observed a handful of times. The chain couples TRBV10-3 to TRBJ2-2; perhaps TRBD1 as D (7 bases). Per the germline V gene, CDR1 is ENHRY and CDR2 is SYGVKD. The CDR3 consists of 14 residues. Trimming stripped 4 bases from V and 6 bases from J, with 12 bases between. The DNA of the CDR3 is TGTGCCATCAGTGCCATCAGGGGGGCCGGGGAGCTGTTTTTT. Its protein product is CAISAIRGAGELFF.

This rearrangement joins TRBV30 to TRBJ2-5, with D uncertain. Germline lookup yields CDR1 GTSNPN and CDR2 SVGIG (reference sequence). Trimming cost V 2 bases and J 1 base, with 17 bases left between them. This CDR3 is 16 amino acids long. This CDR3 is CAWSHRVPGSQETQYF. As DNA, the CDR3 is TGTGCCTGGAGTCATAGGGTTCCGGGTTCCCAAGAGACCCAGTACTTC. Supplemented by reference TRBV30 and TRBJ2-5, the full variable domain reads SQTIHQWPATLVQPVGSPLSLECTVEGTSNPNLYWYRQAAGRGLQLLFYSVGIGQISSEVPQNLSASRPQDRQFILSSKKLLLSDSGFYLCAWSHRVPGSQETQYFGPGTRLLVL.

This clonotype was counted a few times. V gene TRBV15 combines with J gene TRBJ2-5; 10 bases line up with TRBD2. The junction had 4 bases not matched to a gene; V was cut back by 1 base and J by 2 bases. In germline, CDR1 is LNHNV, CDR2 YYDKDF (reference sequence). The length of the CDR3 is 16 residues. CDR3 sequence: CATSRGERGGQETQYF. CDR3 DNA: TGTGCCACCAGCAGAGGCGAGCGGGGGGGTCAAGAGACCCAGTACTTC.

J is TRBJ2-3 and V is TRBV11-3; TRBD2 agrees at 9 bases. With V trimmed by 5 bases and J by 6 bases, 12 bases remained unmatched. The CDR3 spans 16 residues. CDR1 SGHNT and CDR2 YENEEA come from the germline V gene. This CDR3 is CASSLGRREGLDTQYF. CDR3 in DNA: TGTGCCAGCAGCCTAGGGCGGCGGGAGGGCCTGGATACGCAGTATTTT.

This clonotype was detected only a few times. This chain joins TRBV14 and TRBJ2-7; D possibly matches TRBD1 or TRBD2 (5 bases each). This CDR3 is built from 16 residues. The ends were cut back, 0 bases at V and 3 bases at J, with 15 bases in the middle. CDR1 is SGHDN and CDR2 is FVKESK in the germline V gene. This CDR3 is CASSQDSGQRGYEQYF. CDR3 DNA sequence: TGTGCCAGCAGCCAAGATTCGGGGCAGCGAGGCTACGAGCAGTACTTC.

V and J are TRBV5-4 and TRBJ2-7; TRBD1 is a possible D gene (7 bases). The germline V gene has CDR1 SGHNT and CDR2 YYREEE (reference sequence). V was shortened by 3 bases and J by 3 bases, with 16 bases between the two germline ends. The CDR3 is made up of 15 amino acids. The CDR3 DNA reads as TGTGCCAGCAGCTCCGCGGGGCAGGGGGGCTACGAGCAGTACTTC. Amino acids: CASSSAGQGGYEQYF.

The chain combines TRBV6-1 with TRBJ1-6, with 7 bases identical to TRBD1. Germline values: CDR1 MNHNS, CDR2 SASEGT. Trimming took 4 bases from V and 2 from J; bases not matched to a gene: 11. CDR3 length equals 18 residues. The CDR3 sequence is CASSARSDRRPYNSPLHF. In DNA form, the CDR3 reads TGTGCCAGCAGTGCCCGATCGGACAGGCGGCCCTATAATTCACCCCTCCACTTT.